Listed below are T cell receptor beta chains from one sample, sequenced in a study of blood T cell repertoires in COVID-19. Generated by immunoSEQ multiplex PCR, the TCRdb table keeps only in-frame clones and is missing some. This sample has over 200,000 clones, with about 87% found just once. The sample was peripheral blood. These receptors were collected from a man aged 25 to 45 with COVID-19, enrolled during active disease. The CDR3 runs from the conserved cysteine through the conserved F or W. A D gene is named only where the DNA matches it firmly. Part of the rows lack a size; the others show once, few, many or a class for expanded clones.

d_call	j_call	v_call	clone_size	cdr3_nt	cdr3_aa
TRBD1	TRBJ1-6	TRBV2	.	TGTGCCAGCCTCAGGGACAGGGTTTCACCCCTCCACTTT	CASLRDRVSPLHF
TRBD1	TRBJ2-7	TRBV2	.	TGTGCCAGCACTTCCCGGGACAGCCTCTACGAGCAGTACTTC	CASTSRDSLYEQYF
.	TRBJ1-2	TRBV7-3	.	TGTGCCAGCAGCTTAAACAGAAACTATGGCTACACCTTC	CASSLNRNYGYTF
TRBD2	TRBJ2-1	TRBV5-5	.	TGTGCCAGCAGCCGAGCGGGGGCCGGGGACAATGAGCAGTTCTTC	CASSRAGAGDNEQFF
.	TRBJ1-5	TRBV19	.	TGTGCCAGTAGTATTAAGGGGTTCCCCCGCCGGGATCAGCCCCAGCATTTT	CASSIKGFPRRDQPQHF
TRBD1	TRBJ1-3	TRBV19	.	TGTGCCAGTAGTAACTCCGCCACAGGGGCGGGAGGAAACACCATATATTTT	CASSNSATGAGGNTIYF
TRBD2	TRBJ2-1	TRBV7-7	once	TGTGCCAGCAGCGCCATAGCGGGGGGGAATAATGAGCAGTTCTTC	CASSAIAGGNNEQFF
.	TRBJ2-3	TRBV19	once	TGTGCCAGTAGTACAGGGTCTAGCACAGATACGCAGTATTTT	CASSTGSSTDTQYF
TRBD2	TRBJ2-7	TRBV28	once	TGTGCCAGCAGTTGGACTAGCGGGGGGGCCAACGAGCAGTACTTC	CASSWTSGGANEQYF
TRBD1	TRBJ1-5	TRBV18	once	TGTGCCAGCTCGTATGACAGGGAGCAGCAGCCCCAGCATTTT	CASSYDREQQPQHF
TRBD1	TRBJ1-5	TRBV4-2	.	TGTGCCAGCAGCCAAACCCGCGGGACAGGAAGCAATCAGCCCCAGCATTTT	CASSQTRGTGSNQPQHF
.	TRBJ2-7	TRBV5-4	.	TGTGCCAGCAGCTTGGACAGGGGAGGAGAGCAGTACTTC	CASSLDRGGEQYF
.	TRBJ1-1	TRBV6-5	.	TGTGCCAGCAGTTCGTTTAACAGGCGAAGTGGTGAAGCTTTCTTT	CASSSFNRRSGEAFF
.	TRBJ2-3	TRBV28	.	TGTGCCAGCAGTTTTTCGGGATTTGGGTCTAGCACAGATACGCAGTATTTT	CASSFSGFGSSTDTQYF
TRBD1	TRBJ1-5	TRBV2	.	TGTGCCAGCAGGGCCGGGACAGGGGTTGTAAAACAGCCCCAGCATTTT	CASRAGTGVVKQPQHF
TRBD1	TRBJ1-6	TRBV19	once	TGTGCCAGTAGTACCCTGGACAGGGGATCCTATAATTCACCCCTCCACTTT	CASSTLDRGSYNSPLHF
TRBD1	TRBJ1-1	TRBV3-1/TRBV3-2	.	TGTGCCAGCAGCCAAGCGGGACAGGGGCCTCGGTCTATGGCTTTCTTT	CASSQAGQGPRSMAFF
.	TRBJ1-1	TRBV28	.	TGTGCCAGCAGTTTAGCGGGACGCGGGGTGAACACTGAAGCTTTCTTT	CASSLAGRGVNTEAFF
.	TRBJ1-5	TRBV4-2	.	TGTGCCAGCAGCCGGGAGAGCAATCAGCCCCAGCATTTT	CASSRESNQPQHF
.	TRBJ1-2	TRBV21-1	.	TGTGCCAGCAGCCTACGGACAGCCCTGACTCATGGCTACACCTTC	CASSLRTALTHGYTF
TRBD1	TRBJ1-2	TRBV7-9	.	TGTGCCAGCAGCTCGATGACAGGGCTACATAACTATGGCTACACCTTC	CASSSMTGLHNYGYTF
TRBD1	TRBJ2-1	TRBV25-1	.	TGTGCCAGCAGGTGGGGACAGTCCTACAATGAGCAGTTCTTC	CASRWGQSYNEQFF
.	TRBJ1-4	TRBV27	few	TGTGCCAGCAGTCCCGGAGGAGCCGGTGAAGAAAAACTGTTTTTT	CASSPGGAGEEKLFF
TRBD1	TRBJ1-4	TRBV5-1	.	TGCGCCAGCAGCCCTGGGACAGCGCTTAATGAAAAACTGTTTTTT	CASSPGTALNEKLFF
TRBD1	TRBJ1-4	TRBV5-4	few	TGTGCCAGCAGCTTGGAGCAGGGGGGCGAAAAACTGTTTTTT	CASSLEQGGEKLFF
.	TRBJ2-7	TRBV21-1	.	TGTGCCAGCAGCAAAGCGCTGGACAGCTGGAGCTCCTACGAGCAGTACTTC	CASSKALDSWSSYEQYF